The 22 T cell receptor beta chains listed next were all sequenced from one sample in a study of human T cells and chemical hapten exposure. TCRdb redid the calling of the RACE reads with MiXCR, one entry per CDR3 protein. The sample includes more than 300,000 distinct CDR3 sequences, about 5% of them seen just once. Time point reported: pre-sensitization, week 0. Treatment indicated: therapeutic diphenylcyclopropenone sensitization with weekly scalp DPC. Material: whole blood, obtained in connection with sensitization to the hapten diphenylcyclopropenone (DPC). These receptor sequences come from a woman younger than 35 with alopecia areata. Some clones in this sample may be carry-over from other donors' samples.

This clonotype came up a few times. J is TRBJ2-3 and V is TRBV20-1; D ambiguous. CDR3 length: 17 residues. V gave up 4 bases and J gave up 0 bases, with 20 bases separating them. The germline V gene has CDR1 DFQATT and CDR2 SNEGSKA (reference sequence). In DNA form, the CDR3 reads TGCAGTGCTAATATGGGCTTTTTCGGATCTAGCACAGATACGCAGTATTTT. This sequence encodes CSANMGFFGSSTDTQYF.

In this sample, this clonotype turned up many times. J is TRBJ2-7 and V is TRBV2, with D maybe TRBD2 (6 bases). V was shortened by 4 bases and J by 2 bases, with 12 bases between the two germline ends. The length of the CDR3 is 14 residues. Germline V CDR1 and CDR2: SNHLY, FYNNEI. This chain's CDR3 is CASSVRRGPYEQYF. The CDR3 coding sequence is TGTGCCAGCAGTGTAAGGAGGGGCCCCTACGAGCAGTACTTC.

The chain combines TRBV11-1 with TRBJ2-4; D gene unclear. The germline gives CDR1 SGHAT, CDR2 FQDESV (reference sequence). V lost 4 bases to trimming and J lost 15 bases, with 13 bases between them. CDR3 length: 11 residues. CDR3 DNA: TGTGCCAGCAGCTCGGCCCGGATCCCGTACTTC. This translates into CASSSARIPYF. Using reference TRBV11-1 and TRBJ2-4 for the parts outside the CDR3, the full variable domain is EAEVAQSPRYKITEKSQAVAFWCDPISGHATLYWYRQILGQGPELLVQFQDESVVDDSQLPKDRFSAERLKGVDSTLKIQPAELGDSAMYLCASSSARIPYFGAGTRLSVL.

This clonotype was recorded a few times. The genes are TRBV9 and TRBJ1-3; D gene unclear. Per the germline V gene, CDR1 is SGDLS and CDR2 is YYNGEE. The CDR3 loop spans 17 amino acids. Deletions cut 2 bases from V and 0 bases from J, with 15 bases between. CDR3 nucleotide sequence: TGTGCCAGCAGCGTCGACCCAGACCGAGACTCTGGAAACACCATATATTTT. Protein: CASSVDPDRDSGNTIYF.

This clonotype appeared many times. The rearrangement links TRBV29-1 to TRBJ2-7; D is undetermined. V was cut by 5 bases and J by 3 bases, with 11 bases left in between. Per the germline V gene, CDR1 is SQVTM and CDR2 is ANQGSEA. The CDR3 runs 12 residues. The CDR3 reads CSVRNSVYEQYF. The CDR3 nucleotides read TGCAGCGTTAGGAACAGCGTCTACGAGCAGTACTTC.

This clonotype was observed a handful of times. The chain combines TRBV7-6 with TRBJ2-5, with TRBD1 as a possible D gene (5 bases). Per germline, CDR1 SGHVS and CDR2 FNYEAQ. This CDR3 contains 15 residues. V was shortened by 4 bases and J by 3 bases, with 15 bases between the two germline ends. The CDR3 spells CASSSGQGLEETQYF. Written as DNA, the CDR3 is TGTGCCAGCAGCTCAGGGCAGGGCCTGGAAGAGACCCAGTACTTC.

The chain recombines TRBV12-3 or TRBV12-4 with TRBJ2-3; perhaps TRBD2 as D (7 bases). The CDR3 runs 14 residues. V lost 6 bases, J lost 5 bases, and 15 bases lay in between. The DNA of the CDR3 is TGTGCCAGCAGGATGGCGGGGGCTGAAGATACGCAGTATTTT. Translation gives CASRMAGAEDTQYF.

This clonotype was detected only a few times. V gene TRBV10-3 combines with J gene TRBJ1-4, with unresolved D. Trimming took off 5 bases at V and 4 bases at J, with 11 bases between the two ends. The CDR3 is made up of 14 amino acids. CDR1 ENHRY and CDR2 SYGVKD come from the germline V gene. In DNA form, the CDR3 reads TGTGCCATCAGTCACCCCGGGCTTAATGAAAAACTGTTTTTT. Amino acid sequence: CAISHPGLNEKLFF.

This clonotype was observed a few times. V usage is TRBV12-3 or TRBV12-4 and J usage is TRBJ2-3; the match to TRBD2 covers 9 bases. Losses at the gene ends were 4 bases for V and 6 bases for J; bases not matched to a gene: 20. The CDR3 is made up of 19 amino acids. This CDR3 reads CASSSTGWGLRGGVDTQYF. CDR3 coding DNA: TGTGCCAGCAGTTCAACCGGATGGGGTTTGCGGGGGGGCGTTGATACGCAGTATTTT.

This clonotype was seen at least ten times. The rearrangement joins TRBV7-3 to TRBJ2-1, with TRBD1 matching over 7 bases. The CDR3 totals 15 residues. The germline V gene encodes CDR1 SGHTA and CDR2 FQGTGA. The V segment lost 1 base and the J segment 6 bases; nucleotides outside the gene matches: 6. CDR3 loop: CASSLKGAISNEQFF. In DNA form, the CDR3 reads TGTGCCAGCAGCTTAAAGGGGGCTATTTCCAATGAGCAGTTCTTC. The variable domain in full, completed from reference TRBV7-3 and TRBJ2-1, reads GAGVSQTPSNKVTEKGKYVELRCDPISGHTALYWYRQSLGQGPEFLIYFQGTGAADDSGLPNDRFFAVRPEGSVSTLKIQRTERGDSAVYLCASSLKGAISNEQFFGPGTRLTVL.

This clonotype was observed a few times. The V call is TRBV12-3 or TRBV12-4, the J call TRBJ1-5, with 7 bases identical to TRBD1. V dropped 3 bases and J dropped 0; count of bases not matched to a gene: 23. This CDR3 has 22 residues. The DNA of the CDR3 is TGTGCCAGCAGTTTCGTGAAACGGGGGGGGACAGCCTACCAATATAGCAATCAGCCCCAGCATTTT. Its translation is CASSFVKRGGTAYQYSNQPQHF.

In its sample, this clonotype was seen many times. V and J are TRBV6-5 and TRBJ1-1; D gene uncertain. The CDR3 consists of 15 residues. CDR1 and CDR2 from the germline V gene are MNHEY and SVGAGI. V dropped 0 bases and J dropped 0 bases, with 8 bases sitting between them. The CDR3, as DNA: TGTGCCAGCAGTTACTCGACTCCAATGAACACTGAAGCTTTCTTT. Protein sequence: CASSYSTPMNTEAFF.

This clonotype was found a few times. This rearrangement joins TRBV7-9 to TRBJ1-6, with D maybe TRBD1 (5 bases). Germline V gene data show CDR1 as SEHNR and CDR2 as FQNEAQ (reference sequence). This CDR3 contains 15 residues. V lost 5 bases and J 10 bases, leaving 18 bases between the germline ends. For the CDR3, the DNA is TGTGCCAGCAGCCGGGGGGGAAGACCCAGCTCACCCCTCCACTTT. Translation: CASSRGGRPSSPLHF.

The rearrangement uses TRBV5-6 and TRBJ1-5; 12 nucleotides line up with TRBD1. CDR1 is SGHDT, CDR2 YYEEEE, per germline. V trimming: 3 bases; J trimming: 7 bases; junction bases outside the gene matches: 8. The CDR3 is made up of 16 amino acids. CDR3 region: CASSSSAGTGGQPQHF. CDR3 DNA sequence: TGTGCCAGCAGCTCAAGTGCCGGGACAGGGGGCCAGCCCCAGCATTTT.

In this sample, this clonotype turned up a few times. The V call is TRBV12-3 or TRBV12-4, the J call TRBJ1-4; TRBD1 matches 8 bases. This CDR3 is 14 amino acids long. The V segment lost 5 bases and the J segment 7 bases; nucleotides outside the gene matches: 6. DNA of the CDR3: TGTGCCAGCAGTAAAGACAGGGGAATTGAAAAACTGTTTTTT. As protein: CASSKDRGIEKLFF.

Only a few counts were recorded for this clonotype. This chain's CDR3 is CASSSTGTSGGANTDTQYF. CDR3 DNA sequence: TGTGCCAGCAGTTCCACCGGGACTAGCGGGGGCGCCAACACAGATACGCAGTATTTT. The chain combines TRBV28 with TRBJ2-3; 14 bases line up with TRBD2. Germline V gene lookup returns CDR1 MDHEN and CDR2 SYDVKM. J was trimmed by 2 bases and V by 4 bases; bases with no gene match: 11. There are 19 residues in the CDR3.

This clonotype occurred a few times. The chain recombines TRBV10-3 with TRBJ1-3, with D unresolved. CDR1 and CDR2 from the germline V gene are ENHRY and SYGVKD. Trimming left V 0 bases short and J 4 bases short, with 7 bases between. The CDR3 length is 14 residues. The DNA of the CDR3 is TGTGCCATCAGTGAGTCGGGCCGCGGAAACACCATATATTTT. The encoded protein is CAISESGRGNTIYF.

V gene TRBV5-4 combines with J gene TRBJ2-7; 8 nucleotides agree with TRBD2. Looked up from germline, CDR1 is SGHNT and CDR2 is YYREEE (reference sequence). V lost 4 bases and J lost 2; bases outside the gene matches: 5. CDR3 length: 14 amino acids. The CDR3 protein is CASSPAGATYEQYF. The CDR3 bases are TGTGCCAGCAGCCCAGCGGGGGCGACCTACGAGCAGTACTTC.

This clonotype was recorded many times. The rearrangement joins TRBV12-3 or TRBV12-4 to TRBJ1-5; a weak D match, TRBD1 (5 bases). CDR3 length: 14 residues. The V gene lost 4 bases and the J gene lost 4 bases, with 11 bases spanning the gap. This chain's CDR3 is CASSSRGINQPQHF. The CDR3 DNA sequence: TGTGCCAGCAGTTCCCGGGGCATTAATCAGCCCCAGCATTTT.

This clonotype was seen ten or more times. The J gene is TRBJ1-1, the V gene TRBV7-2; D is undetermined. The germline V gene encodes CDR1 SGHTA and CDR2 FQGNSA. V lost 2 bases to trimming and J lost 0 bases, with 10 bases between them. CDR3 length equals 15 residues. This CDR3 is CASSLSQPLNTEAFF. For the CDR3, the DNA is TGTGCCAGCAGCTTATCCCAGCCTCTGAACACTGAAGCTTTCTTT. The variable domain in full, with the rest retrieved from reference TRBV7-2 and TRBJ1-1, is GAGVSQSPSNKVTEKGKDVELRCDPISGHTALYWYRQSLGQGLEFLIYFQGNSAPDKSGLPSDRFSAERTGGSVSTLTIQRTQQEDSAVYLCASSLSQPLNTEAFFGQGTRLTVV.

This clonotype was observed many times. The V and J genes are TRBV2 and TRBJ1-5, with D possibly being TRBD1 (5 bases). From germline, CDR1 is SNHLY and CDR2 FYNNEI. V lost 6 bases and J lost 2, with 20 bases in between. This CDR3 region has 17 residues. The CDR3 nucleotides read TGTGCCAGCAGACTCCGGTCAGGGAGTGGAGGCAATCAGCCCCAGCATTTT. It yields the protein CASRLRSGSGGNQPQHF. The full variable domain, in which reference TRBV2 and TRBJ1-5 provide the parts outside the CDR3, is EPEVTQTPSHQVTQMGQEVILRCVPISNHLYFYWYRQILGQKVEFLVSFYNNEISEKSEIFDDQFSVERPDGSNFTLKIRSTKLEDSAMYFCASRLRSGSGGNQPQHFGDGTRLSIL.

The sample holds many counts of this clonotype. The genes are TRBV2 and TRBJ2-2; D remains unclear. CDR3 size: 13 residues. CDR1 is SNHLY, CDR2 FYNNEI, per germline. V dropped 4 bases and J dropped 8 bases, with 11 bases sitting between them. CDR3 DNA sequence: TGTGCCAGCAGTGTGGAAGGAACAGGGGAGCTGTTTTTT. Residues: CASSVEGTGELFF. The whole variable domain, remainder taken from reference TRBV2 and TRBJ2-2, is EPEVTQTPSHQVTQMGQEVILRCVPISNHLYFYWYRQILGQKVEFLVSFYNNEISEKSEIFDDQFSVERPDGSNFTLKIRSTKLEDSAMYFCASSVEGTGELFFGEGSRLTVL.